This is a list of T cell receptor beta chains from one sample in a study of cytomegalovirus exposure and HLA in healthy donors. Measured with immunoSEQ multiplex PCR; TCRdb has only the in-frame clones, and not every one. Seen here are some 140,000 clones, 74% observed once, and the top ten hold around 4.5%. Sequenced sample: PBMCs. The receptor set was obtained from a man aged 18-30 years in good health and CMV-seropositive. Each CDR3 is given with its conserved first and last residue. The D gene is left open where the match is weak. The size field is filled for only some rows; it gives once, few, many or a size class.

j_gene | abundance | v_gene | d_gene | CDR3nt | CDR3aa
TRBJ2-1 | . | TRBV4-3 | TRBD2 | TGCGCCAGCAGCCATGGGGGACTAGCGGGAGGGGGGGGTGAGCAGTTCTTC | CASSHGGLAGGGGEQFF
TRBJ1-1 | few | TRBV7-9 | . | TGTGCCAGCAGCCCCTCGGGGGGAGCCACTGAAGCTTTCTTT | CASSPSGGATEAFF
TRBJ2-7 | . | TRBV7-8 | TRBD1 | TGTGCCAGCAGCTTGATGCGCGTTACAGGGGCCCCGTCCTACGAGCAGTACTTC | CASSLMRVTGAPSYEQYF
TRBJ1-6 | . | TRBV28 | . | TGTGCCAGCACCACCGGGACGGGGGTGATCCACTTT | CASTTGTGVIHF
TRBJ2-7 | once | TRBV7-9 | . | TGTGCCAGCAGCGGGACACCCTACGAGCAGTACTTC | CASSGTPYEQYF
TRBJ2-7 | . | TRBV7-8 | TRBD2 | TGTGCCAGCAGCTTAGAGACTAGCGGAACCTACGAGCAGTACTTC | CASSLETSGTYEQYF
TRBJ1-4 | . | TRBV7-9 | . | TGTTCCAGCAGCAATCCGCAGGGAAGTCTGTTTTTT | CSSSNPQGSLFF
TRBJ1-5 | . | TRBV19 | TRBD1 | TGTGCCAGTAGTATAAATTACAGGGGGCCAAATAGCAATCAGCCCCAGCATTTT | CASSINYRGPNSNQPQHF
TRBJ1-3 | . | TRBV5-1 | . | TGCGCCAGCAGCTTGGGGGGGACAGGAAACACCATATATTTT | CASSLGGTGNTIYF
TRBJ1-5 | . | TRBV4-2 | . | TGTGCCAGCAGCCAACTGGGGGGGGATCAGCCCCAGCATTTT | CASSQLGGDQPQHF
TRBJ1-1 | . | TRBV5-4 | . | TGTGCCAGCAGCCTCCGGGGGGGAACCACTGAAGCTTTCTTT | CASSLRGGTTEAFF
TRBJ2-7 | . | TRBV4-2 | TRBD1 | TGTGCCAGCAGCTTCCCGTCCGGGACAGGGGGCGGCGACGAGCAGTACTTC | CASSFPSGTGGGDEQYF
TRBJ2-6 | . | TRBV19 | TRBD1 | TGTGCCAGTAGTAAGACAGGGGGCTTTGGGGCCAACGTCCTGACTTTC | CASSKTGGFGANVLTF
TRBJ1-2 | . | TRBV6-5 | . | TGTGCCAGCGGTAGGGCACGACAGTCTCCTGGCTACACCTTC | CASGRARQSPGYTF